The 18 T cell receptor beta chains below come from one sample, sequenced in a study of shared clonotypes between healthy human individuals. The naive CD8 subset, CD45RO-negative cells positively selected for CCR7, excluded terminally differentiated effector memory CD45RA+ cells. The data were produced by immunoSEQ multiplex PCR, yet TCRdb's version contains in-frame clones alone and is incomplete. The sample carries 550,000 to 750,000 clones, just over 90% recorded once. Sequenced: naive CD8+ T cells sorted from blood. The source is a man aged 25 to 40 in good health.

The rearrangement joins TRBV7-2 to TRBJ2-7; D is possibly TRBD1 (5 bases). Germline V gene lookup returns CDR1 SGHTA and CDR2 FQGNSA. The CDR3 spans 15 residues. V lost 5 bases and J 3 bases, leaving 17 bases between the germline ends. The CDR3 here is CASSRLFQGLYEQYF. The CDR3 DNA follows: TGTGCCAGCAGCCGCCTTTTCCAGGGTCTCTACGAGCAGTACTTC.

V gene TRBV10-2 combines with J gene TRBJ2-2, with D possibly TRBD2 on 5 matching bases. Germline V gives CDR1 WSHSY, CDR2 SAAADI. V shed 4 bases and J shed 7 bases, with 7 bases lying between them. CDR3 size: 12 residues. This chain's CDR3 is CASSAGNGELFF. In nucleotides, the CDR3 is TGCGCCAGCAGTGCGGGGAACGGGGAGCTGTTTTTT.

The rearrangement uses TRBV2 and TRBJ2-7, with TRBD2 matching 12 bases. This CDR3 spans 16 amino acids. The J segment lost 2 bases and the V segment lost 10 bases, leaving 12 bases of the junction unmatched. The V gene's germline CDR1 is SNHLY and CDR2 FYNNEI. CDR3: CAISLRLAGEAYEQYF. CDR3 bases: TGTGCCATTAGCCTTAGACTAGCGGGAGAAGCCTACGAGCAGTACTTC.

V usage is TRBV7-6 and J usage is TRBJ2-7; the D gene is possibly TRBD2 (6 bases). The CDR3 is made up of 14 amino acids. Germline CDR1 and CDR2: SGHVS and FNYEAQ. The germline V and J ends were trimmed by 2 bases and 2 bases, with 10 bases remaining between them. CDR3 region: CASSLLEGTYEQYF. CDR3 in DNA: TGTGCCAGCAGCTTATTGGAGGGGACCTACGAGCAGTACTTC.

The genes are TRBV27 and TRBJ2-1, with 7 nucleotides matching TRBD1. The V gene's germline CDR1 is MNHEY and CDR2 SMNVEV (reference sequence). V was pared by 2 bases and J by 4 bases, with 2 bases of the junction left unmatched. This CDR3 is 14 amino acids long. For the CDR3, the DNA is TGTGCCAGCAGTTTAGGGGACAGATACAATGAGCAGTTCTTC. Translated: CASSLGDRYNEQFF.

This sequence joins TRBV7-3 and TRBJ2-4; possibly TRBD2 for D (6 bases). The CDR3 runs 15 residues. From germline, CDR1 is SGHTA and CDR2 FQGTGA. The V and J ends lost 1 base and 3 bases respectively, with 10 bases between them. CDR3 sequence: CASSLMAGSKNIQYF. The CDR3, as DNA: TGTGCCAGCAGCTTAATGGCCGGGAGCAAAAACATTCAGTACTTC.

The rearrangement joins TRBV5-5 to TRBJ2-1; perhaps TRBD2 as D (5 bases). Trimming removed 2 bases at V and 8 bases at J, with 14 bases between. CDR1 and CDR2 (germline): SGHKS, YYEKEE (reference sequence). The CDR3 length is 14 residues. Here the CDR3 reads CASSLLLAIDEQFF. In nucleotides, the CDR3 is TGTGCCAGCAGCTTATTGCTAGCCATCGATGAGCAGTTCTTC.

The chain employs TRBV6-6 and TRBJ1-2, with a tentative D call TRBD1 (6 bases). Germline V lookup: CDR1 MNHNY, CDR2 SVGAGI (reference sequence). V lost 1 base to trimming and J lost 1 base, with 10 bases between them. This CDR3 spans 15 amino acids. The CDR3 DNA reads as TGTGCCAGCAGTTACTACCTGGACAGTAACTATGGCTACACCTTC. It encodes CASSYYLDSNYGYTF.

This clone has a handful of counts. The rearrangement links TRBV7-9 to TRBJ1-4; unclear D gene. CDR3 length: 13 amino acids. Germline-derived CDR1 and CDR2 are SEHNR and FQNEAQ (reference sequence). V was pared by 3 bases and J by 8 bases, with 10 bases between. The CDR3, as DNA: TGTGCCAGCAGCTTTTTAGGGAAGGAAAAACTGTTTTTT. Translation gives CASSFLGKEKLFF.

V usage is TRBV28 and J usage is TRBJ2-7, with 7 bases identical to TRBD2. Germline loops: CDR1 MDHEN, CDR2 SYDVKM. This CDR3 has 15 amino acids. V lost 10 bases to trimming and J lost 1 base; unmatched junction nucleotides: 13. The CDR3 DNA follows: TGTGCCACTAAGTTCGCGACGGGAGGATCCTACGAGCAGTACTTC. Its protein is CATKFATGGSYEQYF.

This clone turned up a few times. The V and J genes are TRBV9 and TRBJ2-6; D gene ambiguous. The germline CDR1 and CDR2 sequences are SGDLS and YYNGEE. The CDR3 is made up of 13 amino acids. The ends were cut back, 4 bases at V and 0 bases at J, with 2 bases in the middle. CDR3 DNA sequence: TGTGCCAGCAGCCCCTCTGGGGCCAACGTCCTGACTTTC. Translating it yields CASSPSGANVLTF.

The rearrangement joins TRBV10-2 to TRBJ2-3; D is possibly TRBD1 (6 bases). V was shortened by 6 bases and J by 2 bases, with 9 bases between the two germline ends. Looked up from germline, CDR1 is WSHSY and CDR2 is SAAADI. The CDR3 consists of 13 residues. Here the CDR3 reads CASRGDNTDTQYF. CDR3 nucleotides: TGCGCCAGCAGGGGGGACAACACAGATACGCAGTATTTT.

The rearrangement links TRBV4-2 to TRBJ1-1; perhaps TRBD1 as D (5 bases). Germline lookup yields CDR1 LGHNA and CDR2 YNFKEQ. Trimming stripped 4 bases from V and 8 bases from J, with 20 bases between. The CDR3 runs 15 residues. Written as DNA, the CDR3 is TGTGCCAGCAGCCCCCCCGAAGTGGCGGGACGGGAAGCTTTCTTT. Its translation is CASSPPEVAGREAFF.

The chain is built from TRBV25-1 and TRBJ2-1; 9 bases are a match to TRBD1. Trimming removed 3 bases from V and 3 bases from J; junction bases left unmatched: 9. The CDR3 runs to 17 residues. Germline lookup yields CDR1 MGHDK and CDR2 SYGVNS. The CDR3 bases are TGTGCCAGCAGTGATCCCCGGACAGGGGACCACTACAATGAGCAGTTCTTC. Encoded protein: CASSDPRTGDHYNEQFF.

The rearrangement joins TRBV7-8 to TRBJ2-7, with 9 bases matching TRBD2. V dropped 5 bases and J dropped 6; count of bases not matched to a gene: 11. Germline lookup yields CDR1 SGHVS and CDR2 FQNEAQ. The CDR3 has 15 amino acids. This CDR3 reads CASSGWGLALGEQYF. The CDR3 DNA reads as TGTGCCAGCAGCGGTTGGGGACTAGCACTTGGCGAGCAGTACTTC.

The chain joins TRBV27 to TRBJ2-1; D is possibly TRBD1 or TRBD2 (6 bases each). Trimming pared 5 bases from V and 1 base from J, leaving 21 bases between. Germline V gives CDR1 MNHEY, CDR2 SMNVEV (reference sequence). The CDR3 contains 18 residues. The CDR3 nucleotides read TGTGCCAGCAGTAAAGGAAGTATAGGGGGGCATTCCTACAATGAGCAGTTCTTC. Its translation is CASSKGSIGGHSYNEQFF.

The J gene is TRBJ1-2, the V gene TRBV6-6; 7 positions match TRBD1. CDR1 is MNHNY and CDR2 is SVGAGI in the germline V gene (reference sequence). Trimming cost V 7 bases and J 6 bases; bases outside gene matches: 14. The CDR3 has 15 amino acids. CDR3 residues: CASILRTGRLDGYTF. The DNA for the CDR3 is TGTGCCAGCATCCTAAGGACAGGCCGCCTGGATGGCTACACCTTC.

The rearrangement links TRBV6-6 to TRBJ1-1; tentatively, D is TRBD1 (5 bases). In germline, CDR1 is MNHNY, CDR2 SVGAGI (reference sequence). This CDR3 region has 16 residues. The V end lost 4 bases, the J end lost 1 base, and 16 bases lay between the germline ends. CDR3 amino acids: CASSSPSRAANTEAFF. Here the CDR3 DNA reads TGTGCCAGCAGTTCCCCCAGCAGGGCTGCGAACACTGAAGCTTTCTTT.